This TCR beta chain originates from a study of T cell changes during pregnancy in multiple sclerosis. The CDR3 has 14 amino acids. With 4 bases removed from V and 8 bases from J, the gap between germline ends came to 15 bases. Germline V gives CDR1 SNHLY, CDR2 FYNNEI. Generated by immunoSEQ multiplex PCR, the TCRdb table keeps only in-frame clones and is missing some. The repertoire holds approximately 100,000 clones, with 85% to 95% as singletons. J is TRBJ1-5 and V is TRBV2, with TRBD1 as a possible D gene (5 bases). This TCR was sampled from a female donor with multiple sclerosis, enrolled in a pregnancy study. Here the sequenced sample was peripheral blood, taken after pregnancy. In DNA form, the CDR3 reads TGTGCCAGCAGTGTGCGTTTGGGAGGGGAGCCCCAGCATTTT. Its protein is CASSVRLGGEPQHF.